This entry lists 19 T cell receptor beta chains sequenced from one sample in a study of post-analysis software for immune sequencing data. Study conclusions and caveats: The five TRBV segments detected at higher frequency in patients than in controls included TRBV5-6, TRBV5-1 and TRBV20-1.

For these TCRs, the target antigens are not known. Unique-molecular-identifier-tagged TCR beta cDNA libraries were used. TCRdb used MiXCR to reprocess the PCR reads, holding one entry per CDR3 protein. This sample carries under 900,000 distinct CDR3 sequences, approximately 50% of them seen once, and the ten largest clones take approximately 4.5%. Sequencing was performed on blood. All receptors derive from a girl under 18 with multiple sclerosis.

The J gene is TRBJ2-4, the V gene TRBV12-3 or TRBV12-4; D may be TRBD1 (6 bases). The J call is uncertain, as TRBJ2-7 better fits the DNA end. This CDR3 is 14 amino acids long. The CDR3 DNA is TGTGCCAGCAGTTTACATGGACAGCACTACGAGCAGTACTTC. Translated: CASSLHGQHYEQYF.

This clonotype was picked up a small number of times. CDR3 DNA sequence: TGCAGTGCTAGGGCGTCTAGCGGTAGCACAGATACGCAGTATTTT. Residues: CSARASSGSTDTQYF. The chain joins TRBV20-1 to TRBJ2-3, with 7 bases fitting TRBD2. Germline V gene sequence: CDR1 DFQATT, CDR2 SNEGSKA (reference sequence). Trimming at V came to 3 bases and at J to 0 bases, leaving 6 bases not matched to a gene. CDR3 length equals 15 residues.

The rearrangement joins TRBV6-6 to TRBJ2-7, with TRBD2 as a possible D gene (6 bases). The length of the CDR3 is 14 residues. The V gene's germline CDR1 is MNHNY and CDR2 SVGAGI (reference sequence). V was clipped by 4 bases and J by 3 bases, with 13 bases between them. In DNA form, the CDR3 reads TGTGCCAGCAGTTGGCGGGGCTCGAGCTACGAGCAGTACTTC. This sequence encodes CASSWRGSSYEQYF.

This clonotype was seen more than once but under ten times. The CDR3 coding sequence is TGTGCCATCAGTACTACGACAGGGAACTATGGCTACACCTTC. The encoded protein is CAISTTTGNYGYTF. The rearrangement uses TRBV10-3 and TRBJ1-2; 7 bases align to TRBD1. The V gene end was trimmed by 5 bases and the J gene end by 2 bases; junction bases not matched to a gene: 5. CDR3 size: 14 residues. The V gene's germline CDR1 is ENHRY and CDR2 SYGVKD.

The V call is TRBV20-1, the J call TRBJ1-5, with D possibly being TRBD1 (5 bases). CDR1 and CDR2 from the germline V gene are DFQATT and SNEGSKA (reference sequence). The CDR3 runs 17 residues. Trimming shortened V by 0 bases and J by 4 bases, and 19 bases separated the two germline ends. Here the CDR3 DNA reads TGCAGTGCTAGAGATTCGCAGGGCAGGGTTCGGAATCAGCCCCAGCATTTT. It encodes CSARDSQGRVRNQPQHF.

With respect to this clonotype: The junction departs from the called germline gene at one end, perhaps through a read error. The chain joins TRBV7-9 to TRBJ1-1; D may be TRBD1 (5 bases). Germline V CDR1 and CDR2: SEHNR, FQNEAQ (reference sequence). The CDR3 sequence is 15 residues long. CDR3 bases: TGTGCCAGCAGCTTAGAGGCAGGGTTGAACACTGAAGTTTTCTTT. Amino acids: CASSLEAGLNTEVFF.

CDR3 bases: TGTGCCAGCAGTGCGGGACAGGGGGCTAATCAGCCCCAGCATTTT. It is translated as CASSAGQGANQPQHF. The chain links TRBV27 to TRBJ1-5; 12 bases line up with TRBD1. The CDR3 runs 15 residues. J lost 4 bases, V lost 5 bases, and 3 bases had no gene match. Germline loops: CDR1 MNHEY, CDR2 SMNVEV (reference sequence).

The chain is built from TRBV10-3 and TRBJ2-6; D may be TRBD1 (5 bases). CDR3 size: 17 residues. From germline, CDR1 is ENHRY and CDR2 SYGVKD. Trimming stripped 7 bases from V and 0 bases from J, with 16 bases between. The CDR3 DNA is TGTGCCATCACAAGGGGTCTGCTCTCCTCTGGGGCCAACGTCCTGACTTTC. Protein sequence: CAITRGLLSSGANVLTF.

The rearrangement links TRBV6-5 to TRBJ1-6; D gene uncertain. Germline values: CDR1 MNHEY, CDR2 SVGAGI. The V and J ends lost 0 bases and 10 bases respectively, with 4 bases between them. This CDR3 is 12 amino acids long. Here the CDR3 DNA reads TGTGCCAGCAGTTACTCAGCCTCACCCCTCCACTTT. It yields the protein CASSYSASPLHF.

This clonotype has only a few counts. V gene TRBV5-1 combines with J gene TRBJ2-5, with D perhaps being TRBD1 or TRBD2 (5 bases each). CDR1 and CDR2 (germline): SGHRS, YFSETQ. This CDR3 comprises 14 residues. V was cut by 4 bases and J by 5 bases, with 15 bases left in between. In DNA form, the CDR3 reads TGCGCCAGCAGCATAGCCGGGACCTGGGAGACCCAGTACTTC. Translated: CASSIAGTWETQYF.

V gene TRBV3-1 combines with J gene TRBJ1-6, with 12 bases matching TRBD1. V was clipped by 4 bases and J by 9 bases; unmatched bases: 1. Looked up from germline, CDR1 is LGHDT and CDR2 is YNNKEL (reference sequence). This CDR3 has 14 residues. The CDR3 loop reads CASSRDRGPSPLHF. DNA for the CDR3: TGTGCCAGCAGCCGGGACAGGGGGCCTTCACCCCTCCACTTT.

V and J are TRBV10-3 and TRBJ2-3; TRBD2 aligns across 9 bases. CDR3 length: 14 amino acids. J gave up 3 bases and V 8 bases, and 6 bases lay outside the gene matches. Germline loops: CDR1 ENHRY, CDR2 SYGVKD. CDR3 region: CAIQSGGPTDTQYF. The CDR3 DNA follows: TGTGCCATCCAAAGCGGGGGGCCGACAGATACGCAGTATTTT.

The chain combines TRBV9 with TRBJ2-5; TRBD1 agrees at 9 bases. The CDR3 spans 14 residues. With V trimmed by 0 bases and J by 7 bases, 4 bases remained unmatched. Germline V gene lookup returns CDR1 SGDLS and CDR2 YYNGEE. This CDR3 reads CASSVDMTGGTQYF. CDR3 sequence (DNA): TGTGCCAGCAGCGTAGATATGACAGGGGGGACCCAGTACTTC.

Worth noting for this clonotype: One end of the junction varies from germline; a read error may be responsible. The genes are TRBV7-9 and TRBJ2-3; possible D gene TRBD2, 6 bases. Germline CDR1 reads SEHNR; CDR2 reads FQNEAQ (reference sequence). The CDR3 extends over 13 amino acids. CDR3 loop: CAGSLERADTQYF. Written as DNA, the CDR3 is TGTGCCGGCAGCTTAGAGCGGGCAGATACGCAGTATTTT.

The chain employs TRBV20-1 and TRBJ2-1; 10 bases line up with TRBD2. This CDR3 spans 15 amino acids. With 7 bases clipped from V and 5 bases from J, the junction kept 11 bases outside the gene matches. Germline assignment: CDR1 DFQATT and CDR2 SNEGSKA (reference sequence). DNA for the CDR3: TGCAGTGTTAGCATGCCGGGACTAGCGAACAATGAGCAGTTCTTC. Translation: CSVSMPGLANNEQFF.

The gene calls are TRBV5-1 and TRBJ2-1; maybe TRBD2 (5 bases). V gave up 6 bases and J gave up 8 bases, with 15 bases separating them. The germline gives CDR1 SGHRS, CDR2 YFSETQ. The CDR3 extends over 13 amino acids. CDR3: CASTGNGFHEQFF. The CDR3 region has the DNA TGCGCCAGCACCGGGAACGGGTTTCATGAGCAGTTCTTC.

This clonotype was counted a few times. This chain connects TRBV29-1 to TRBJ2-3, with TRBD1 matching over 9 bases. V was clipped by 6 bases and J by 6 bases; unmatched bases: 7. CDR1 SQVTM and CDR2 ANQGSEA come from the germline V gene. The length of the CDR3 is 13 residues. This CDR3 reads CSVGTGWLDTQYF. The CDR3 DNA is TGCAGCGTGGGGACAGGGTGGTTGGATACGCAGTATTTT.

Comments on this clonotype: This may stem from a read error, because a much larger clone lies one nucleotide away. The V and J genes are TRBV20-1 and TRBJ2-1; no clear D. This CDR3 is built from 14 residues. Germline-derived CDR1 and CDR2 are DFQATT and SNEGSKA (reference sequence). The V end lost 7 bases, the J end lost 0 bases, and 13 bases lay between the germline ends. CDR3 nucleotides: TGCAGTGTTCTTGGCGGCAGCTCCTACAATGAGCAGTTCTTC. Its protein product is CSVLGGSSYNEQFF.

The table lists this clonotype with a few counts. The chain joins TRBV7-2 to TRBJ2-7; D is ambiguous. Germline loops: CDR1 SGHTA, CDR2 FQGNSA. The length of the CDR3 is 14 residues. Between the trimmed V and J ends, which lost 0 bases and 1 base, there was a span of 7 bases. This CDR3 reads CASSLARLSYEQYF. Written as DNA, the CDR3 is TGTGCCAGCAGCTTAGCTAGGCTTTCCTACGAGCAGTACTTC.